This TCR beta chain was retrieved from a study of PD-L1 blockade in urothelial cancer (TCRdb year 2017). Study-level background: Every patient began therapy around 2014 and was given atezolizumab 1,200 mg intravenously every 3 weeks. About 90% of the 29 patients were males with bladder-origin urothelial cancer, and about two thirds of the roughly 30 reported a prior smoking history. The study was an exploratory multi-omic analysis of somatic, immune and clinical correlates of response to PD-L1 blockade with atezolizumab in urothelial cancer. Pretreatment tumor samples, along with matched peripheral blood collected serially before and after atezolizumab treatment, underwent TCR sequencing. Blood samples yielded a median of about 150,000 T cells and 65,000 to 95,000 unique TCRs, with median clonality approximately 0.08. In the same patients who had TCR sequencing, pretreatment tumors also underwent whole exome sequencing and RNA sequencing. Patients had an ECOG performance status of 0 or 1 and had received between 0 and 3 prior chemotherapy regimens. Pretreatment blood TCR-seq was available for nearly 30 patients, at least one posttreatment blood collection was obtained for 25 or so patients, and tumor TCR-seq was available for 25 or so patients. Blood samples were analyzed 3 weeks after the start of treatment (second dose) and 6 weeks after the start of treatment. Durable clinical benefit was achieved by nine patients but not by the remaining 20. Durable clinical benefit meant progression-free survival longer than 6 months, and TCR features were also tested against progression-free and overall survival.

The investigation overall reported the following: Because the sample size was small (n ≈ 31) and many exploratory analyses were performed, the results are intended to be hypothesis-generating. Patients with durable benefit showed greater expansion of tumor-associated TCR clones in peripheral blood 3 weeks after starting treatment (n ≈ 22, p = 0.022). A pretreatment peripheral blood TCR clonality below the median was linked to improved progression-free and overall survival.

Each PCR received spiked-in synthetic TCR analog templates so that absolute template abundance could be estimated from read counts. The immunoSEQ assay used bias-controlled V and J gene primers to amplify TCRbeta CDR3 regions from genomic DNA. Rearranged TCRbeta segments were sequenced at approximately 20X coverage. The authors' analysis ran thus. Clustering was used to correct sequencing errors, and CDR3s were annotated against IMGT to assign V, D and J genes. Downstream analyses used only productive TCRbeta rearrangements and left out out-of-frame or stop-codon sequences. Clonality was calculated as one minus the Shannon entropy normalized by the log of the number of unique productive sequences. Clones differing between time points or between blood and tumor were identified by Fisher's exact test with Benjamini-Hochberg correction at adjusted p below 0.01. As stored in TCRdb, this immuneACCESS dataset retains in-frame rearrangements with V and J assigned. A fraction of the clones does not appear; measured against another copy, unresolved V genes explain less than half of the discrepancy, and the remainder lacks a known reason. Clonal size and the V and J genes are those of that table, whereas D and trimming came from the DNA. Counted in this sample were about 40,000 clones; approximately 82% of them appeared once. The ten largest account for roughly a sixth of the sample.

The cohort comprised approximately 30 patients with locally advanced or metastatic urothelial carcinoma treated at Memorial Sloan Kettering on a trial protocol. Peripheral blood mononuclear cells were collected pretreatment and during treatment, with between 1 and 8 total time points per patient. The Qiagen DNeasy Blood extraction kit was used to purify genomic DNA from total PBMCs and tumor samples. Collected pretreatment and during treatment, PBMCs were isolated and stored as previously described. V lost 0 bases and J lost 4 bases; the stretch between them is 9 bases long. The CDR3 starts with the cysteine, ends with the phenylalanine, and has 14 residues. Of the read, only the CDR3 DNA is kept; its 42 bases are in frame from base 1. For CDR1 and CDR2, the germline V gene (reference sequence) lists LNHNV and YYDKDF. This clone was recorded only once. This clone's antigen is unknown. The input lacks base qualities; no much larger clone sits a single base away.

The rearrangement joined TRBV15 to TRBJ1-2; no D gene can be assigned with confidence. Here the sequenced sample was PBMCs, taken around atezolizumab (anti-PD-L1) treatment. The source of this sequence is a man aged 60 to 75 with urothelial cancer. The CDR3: CATSRDREFYGYTF. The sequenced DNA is TGTGCCACCAGCAGAGATAGAGAATTCTATGGCTACACCTTC.